Below are 28 T cell receptor beta chains sequenced from a single sample in a study of blood T cell repertoires in COVID-19. Profiling relied on immunoSEQ multiplex PCR, and the TCRdb table lists in-frame clones only, not all of them. The data contain 250,000 or so clones, about 85% of them singletons. The sample taken for sequencing was peripheral blood. All receptors come from a man aged 30 to 39 who had recovered from COVID-19.

This chain joins TRBV3-1 (or the pseudogene TRBV3-2) and TRBJ1-6, with 7 nucleotides matching TRBD1. V lost 1 base, J lost 7 bases, and 10 bases stayed unmatched. The CDR3 contains 17 residues. Germline loops: CDR1 LGHDT, CDR2 YNNKEL (reference sequence). The CDR3 DNA reads TGTGCCAGCAGCCAAGTCGGAGGGGGCGCGGGGAATTCACCCCTCCACTTT. This sequence encodes CASSQVGGGAGNSPLHF.

This rearrangement joins TRBV2 to TRBJ1-5, with D possibly being TRBD1 (5 bases). The germline V gene encodes CDR1 SNHLY and CDR2 FYNNEI. V dropped 7 bases and J dropped 2 bases, with 12 bases sitting between them. This CDR3 is 14 amino acids long. The CDR3 DNA reads TGTGCCAGCATGGGGCCCTGGGGCAATCAGCCCCAGCATTTT. It yields the protein CASMGPWGNQPQHF. The variable domain in full, completed from reference TRBV2 and TRBJ1-5, reads EPEVTQTPSHQVTQMGQEVILRCVPISNHLYFYWYRQILGQKVEFLVSFYNNEISEKSEIFDDQFSVERPDGSNFTLKIRSTKLEDSAMYFCASMGPWGNQPQHFGDGTRLSIL.

DNA of the CDR3: TGCGCCAGCAGCTTGGCGGGGAAAGGCCCAGATACGCAGTATTTT. Its protein is CASSLAGKGPDTQYF. This sequence joins TRBV5-1 and TRBJ2-3; the D gene is possibly TRBD2 (5 bases). The CDR3 has 15 residues. V shed 0 bases and J shed 4 bases, with 12 bases lying between them. Germline V gives CDR1 SGHRS, CDR2 YFSETQ.

The chain has TRBV10-3 and TRBJ1-2, with D maybe TRBD1 (6 bases). The CDR3 has 15 amino acids. The germline gives CDR1 ENHRY, CDR2 SYGVKD. V gave up 6 bases and J gave up 5 bases, with 19 bases separating them. The CDR3 DNA is TGTGCCATCAGCCCCCGCAGGGGCGCTGAGTATGGCTACACCTTC. Protein product: CAISPRRGAEYGYTF.

This sequence joins TRBV7-2 and TRBJ2-1, with 9 bases fitting TRBD2. The ends lost 2 bases at V and 6 bases at J; junction bases unmatched: 5. Germline V gene lookup returns CDR1 SGHTA and CDR2 FQGNSA. This CDR3 contains 15 residues. CDR3 sequence reads: CASSLQAGGGNEQFF. The CDR3 coding sequence is TGTGCCAGCAGCTTACAGGCGGGGGGGGGCAATGAGCAGTTCTTC.

The V and J genes are TRBV7-8 and TRBJ2-7; 10 bases align to TRBD2. Germline V gene lookup returns CDR1 SGHVS and CDR2 FQNEAQ. The CDR3 length is 15 residues. With V trimmed by 2 bases and J by 5 bases, 6 bases remained unmatched. The CDR3 DNA reads as TGTGCCAGCAGCTTACCCGCTAGCGGGGGTCACGAGCAGTACTTC. Translation: CASSLPASGGHEQYF.

This clone has only a few counts. CDR3 region: CASSRGTGGRTDTQYF. The CDR3 DNA follows: TGTGCCAGCTCACGGGGGACAGGGGGCAGGACAGATACGCAGTATTTT. The chain carries TRBV18 and TRBJ2-3; TRBD1 aligns across 12 bases. Germline values: CDR1 KGHSH, CDR2 LQKENI. V was pared by 4 bases and J by 3 bases, with 5 bases of the junction left unmatched. This CDR3 comprises 16 residues.

The V call is TRBV6-5, the J call TRBJ2-5; TRBD2 matches 12 bases. The V gene's germline CDR1 is MNHEY and CDR2 SVGAGI. The length of the CDR3 is 16 residues. With V trimmed by 0 bases and J by 5 bases, 4 bases remained unmatched. The CDR3 sequence: CASSYSSSGGEETQYF. The CDR3 DNA sequence: TGTGCCAGCAGTTACTCCTCTAGCGGGGGGGAGGAGACCCAGTACTTC.

J is TRBJ2-2 and V is TRBV19; 7 bases fit TRBD1. From germline, CDR1 is LNHDA and CDR2 SQIVND (reference sequence). CDR3 length: 15 residues. After removal of 7 bases from V and 1 base from J, the junction contained 6 bases not matched to a gene. CDR3 bases: TGTGCCAGTATTCCCGGGACAGTGAACACCGGGGAGCTGTTTTTT. Translation: CASIPGTVNTGELFF.

The rearrangement uses TRBV2 and TRBJ2-7; 9 bases match TRBD1. There are 15 residues in the CDR3. CDR1 SNHLY and CDR2 FYNNEI come from the germline V gene. The trim removed 7 bases at V and 0 bases at J, leaving 7 bases unmatched. CDR3 DNA sequence: TGTGCCAGCACTTTACAGGGGGCCGTCTCCTACGAGCAGTACGTC. Its protein is CASTLQGAVSYEQYV.

The genes are TRBV18 and TRBJ2-5, with 7 bases fitting TRBD1. J gave up 5 bases and V 4 bases, and 10 bases lay outside the gene matches. Germline-derived CDR1 and CDR2 are KGHSH and LQKENI. The length of the CDR3 is 15 residues. CDR3 amino acids: CASSQTTGTAETQYF. The CDR3 DNA reads TGTGCCAGCTCACAAACGACAGGGACGGCGGAGACCCAGTACTTC. The whole variable domain, filled in from reference TRBV18 and TRBJ2-5, reads NAGVMQNPRHLVRRRGQEARLRCSPMKGHSHVYWYRQLPEEGLKFMVYLQKENIIDESGMPKERFSAEFPKEGPSILRIQQVVRGDSAAYFCASSQTTGTAETQYFGPGTRLLVL.

The chain recombines TRBV12-3 or TRBV12-4 with TRBJ1-5, with D possibly TRBD1 on 6 matching bases. CDR3 length: 13 residues. Trimming shortened V by 6 bases and J by 7 bases, and 13 bases separated the two germline ends. Written as DNA, the CDR3 is TGTGCCAGCAGATTGGGAGGGGGACAGCCCCAGCATTTT. It translates to CASRLGGGQPQHF.

This chain connects TRBV14 to TRBJ1-6; TRBD1 matches 8 bases. This CDR3 spans 15 amino acids. Trimming cost V 1 base and J 7 bases; bases outside gene matches: 3. Per germline, CDR1 SGHDN and CDR2 FVKESK. Written as DNA, the CDR3 is TGTGCCAGCAGCCAAGTGCGGACAGGGAATTCACCCCTCCACTTT. It specifies CASSQVRTGNSPLHF. Based on the CDR3 plus reference TRBV14 and TRBJ1-6, the full variable domain is EAGVTQFPSHSVIEKGQTVTLRCDPISGHDNLYWYRRVMGKEIKFLLHFVKESKQDESGMPNNRFLAERTGGTYSTLKVQPAELEDSGVYFCASSQVRTGNSPLHFGNGTRLTVT.

The CDR3 bases are TGTGCCAGCATAGGAGCGGGGGTAAACAATGAGCAGTTCTTC. Its translation is CASIGAGVNNEQFF. V usage is TRBV6-5 and J usage is TRBJ2-1; TRBD2 agrees at 8 bases. Germline lookup yields CDR1 MNHEY and CDR2 SVGAGI. Losses at the gene ends were 7 bases for V and 5 bases for J; bases not matched to a gene: 7. The CDR3 sequence is 14 residues long.

This rearrangement joins TRBV10-3 to TRBJ1-2; 9 bases are shared with TRBD1. V lost 9 bases to trimming and J lost 6 bases; unmatched junction nucleotides: 8. Per germline, CDR1 ENHRY and CDR2 SYGVKD. The CDR3 spans 13 residues. CDR3 region: CAIQPGQGNGYTF. The CDR3 bases are TGTGCCATTCAGCCTGGACAGGGGAATGGCTACACCTTC.

The chain links TRBV19 to TRBJ2-1; 7 bases are shared with TRBD2. V lost 4 bases to trimming and J lost 0 bases; unmatched junction nucleotides: 6. This CDR3 spans 16 amino acids. Germline CDR1 reads LNHDA; CDR2 reads SQIVND (reference sequence). DNA of the CDR3: TGTGCCAGTAGTAGAAGAGCGGGGAGCTCCTACAATGAGCAGTTCTTC. It specifies CASSRRAGSSYNEQFF.

This clone was seen more than once but under ten times. This chain joins TRBV3-1 (or the pseudogene TRBV3-2) and TRBJ2-3; the D gene is possibly TRBD1 (6 bases). CDR3 length equals 14 residues. The germline V and J ends were trimmed by 5 bases and 1 base, with 10 bases remaining between them. CDR1 and CDR2 (germline): LGHDT, YNNKEL (reference sequence). In DNA, the CDR3 is TGTGCCAGCAGCACGACAGGTGGCACAGATACGCAGTATTTT. Protein: CASSTTGGTDTQYF.

Written as DNA, the CDR3 is TGTGCCAGCAGCAGGACAGGTCTCTATGGCTACACCTTC. This gives the protein CASSRTGLYGYTF. The chain is built from TRBV28 and TRBJ1-2; 7 bases align to TRBD1. Germline V gene data show CDR1 as MDHEN and CDR2 as SYDVKM. The CDR3 has 13 amino acids. Unmatched junction bases numbered 5, after V lost 6 bases and J lost 4 bases.

The chain employs TRBV19 and TRBJ2-1, with 8 bases identical to TRBD2. This CDR3 has 15 residues. Germline values: CDR1 LNHDA, CDR2 SQIVND (reference sequence). V shed 8 bases and J 7 bases; nucleotides not matched to a gene: 13. CDR3 nucleotides: TGTGCCAGTTTCTCGGGGAGCGGGGGCCGTAATGAGCAGTTCTTC. This translates into CASFSGSGGRNEQFF.

The chain has TRBV5-5 and TRBJ2-1; the D is unclear. The germline V gene has CDR1 SGHKS and CDR2 YYEKEE (reference sequence). This CDR3 region has 16 residues. Trimming stripped 3 bases from V and 1 base from J, with 14 bases between. CDR3 region: CASSWAGTQSYNEQFF. For the CDR3, the DNA is TGTGCCAGCAGCTGGGCAGGCACTCAATCCTACAATGAGCAGTTCTTC.

The chain carries TRBV5-4 and TRBJ2-4; no clear D gene. Trimming shortened V by 1 base and J by 0 bases, and 8 bases separated the two germline ends. The CDR3 totals 15 residues. In germline, CDR1 is SGHNT, CDR2 YYREEE (reference sequence). CDR3 loop: CASSLYSQAKNIQYF. CDR3 bases: TGTGCCAGCAGCTTGTACTCTCAAGCCAAAAACATTCAGTACTTC.

This chain links TRBV6-6 with TRBJ1-5, with 9 bases fitting TRBD1. The J segment lost 7 bases and the V segment lost 6 bases, leaving 7 bases of the junction unmatched. The CDR3 runs to 14 residues. Germline CDR1 reads MNHNY; CDR2 reads SVGAGI (reference sequence). CDR3 in DNA: TGTGCCAGCAGACCTACAGGGGGCGGACAGCCCCAGCATTTT. It specifies CASRPTGGGQPQHF.

Only a few counts were recorded for this clone. The chain carries TRBV2 and TRBJ2-3; 13 bases are a match to TRBD2. Germline CDR1 and CDR2: SNHLY and FYNNEI. The CDR3 loop spans 16 amino acids. V was pared by 3 bases and J by 6 bases, with 6 bases of the junction left unmatched. The CDR3 sequence is CASSERLAGGGDTQYF. The CDR3 DNA reads as TGTGCCAGCAGTGAGAGACTAGCGGGGGGAGGGGATACGCAGTATTTT.

The CDR3 nucleotides are TGTGCCAGCAGCCTGGGACTCGCGATAGATACGCAGTATTTT. This translates into CASSLGLAIDTQYF. The chain links TRBV13 to TRBJ2-3; possibly TRBD2 for D (6 bases). The germline V gene encodes CDR1 PRHDT and CDR2 FYEKMQ (reference sequence). With 5 bases removed from V and 5 bases from J, the gap between germline ends came to 14 bases. The CDR3 runs to 14 residues.

About this clone: The sample holds other DNA sequences that translate to the same CDR3. The V call is TRBV5-1, the J call TRBJ1-2, with D perhaps TRBD1 (5 bases). This CDR3 contains 13 residues. The germline CDR1 and CDR2 sequences are SGHRS and YFSETQ. V lost 0 bases to trimming and J lost 2 bases, with 5 bases between them. The CDR3 nucleotides read TGCGCCAGCAGCTTGGAGGGGAACTATGGCTACACCTTC. This translates into CASSLEGNYGYTF.

The chain uses TRBV4-2 and TRBJ1-4; 9 bases agree with TRBD1. The CDR3 is made up of 18 amino acids. V trimming: 3 bases; J trimming: 3 bases; junction bases outside the gene matches: 11. CDR1 and CDR2 from the germline V gene are LGHNA and YNFKEQ. This chain's CDR3 is CASSHKQGAPRANEKLFF. The CDR3 nucleotides are TGTGCCAGCAGCCACAAACAGGGGGCCCCTAGGGCTAATGAAAAACTGTTTTTT.

J is TRBJ1-6 and V is TRBV7-9; no clear D. Trimming pared 5 bases from V and 11 bases from J, leaving 10 bases between. The germline V gene encodes CDR1 SEHNR and CDR2 FQNEAQ (reference sequence). The length of the CDR3 is 12 residues. In DNA form, the CDR3 reads TGTGCCAGCAGCCGAGCGGGCACACCCCTCCACTTT. It translates to CASSRAGTPLHF.

CDR3 sequence reads: CASSEGFGQGGYTF. CDR3 bases: TGTGCCAGCAGTGAGGGTTTTGGACAGGGCGGCTACACCTTC. The V and J genes are TRBV6-1 and TRBJ1-2; 8 nucleotides line up with TRBD1. CDR1 and CDR2 (germline): MNHNS, SASEGT. This CDR3 has 14 amino acids. J lost 8 bases, V lost 3 bases, and 8 bases had no gene match.